This T cell receptor (beta chain) derives from a study of T-cell memory formation after mild COVID-19. This clonotype was seen repeatedly, ten times or more. The CDR3 totals 15 residues. With V trimmed by 0 bases and J by 4 bases, 4 bases remained unmatched. Germline-derived CDR1 and CDR2 are SGHRS and YFSETQ. TCRdb re-analysed the 5' RACE reads in MiXCR, keeping a single row per CDR3 protein. The table records roughly 620,000 distinct CDR3 sequences, about 20% of them present only once. This sequence joins TRBV5-1 and TRBJ2-4, with 7 bases lining up with TRBD1. The sample taken for sequencing was PBMCs or a T cell subset sorted from them (not recorded which). This TCR derives from an adult woman who had mild COVID-19 (a few samples of this study predate the infection). Cell type and time point are not known. The CDR3 sequence is CASSLGQGQKNIQYF. The DNA of the CDR3 is TGCGCCAGCAGCTTGGGACAGGGCCAGAAAAACATTCAGTACTTC. Variable domain in full (rest from reference TRBV5-1 and TRBJ2-4): KAGVTQTPRYLIKTRGQQVTLSCSPISGHRSVSWYQQTPGQGLQFLFEYFSETQRNKGNFPGRFSGRQFSNSRSEMNVSTLELGDSALYLCASSLGQGQKNIQYFGAGTRLSVL.